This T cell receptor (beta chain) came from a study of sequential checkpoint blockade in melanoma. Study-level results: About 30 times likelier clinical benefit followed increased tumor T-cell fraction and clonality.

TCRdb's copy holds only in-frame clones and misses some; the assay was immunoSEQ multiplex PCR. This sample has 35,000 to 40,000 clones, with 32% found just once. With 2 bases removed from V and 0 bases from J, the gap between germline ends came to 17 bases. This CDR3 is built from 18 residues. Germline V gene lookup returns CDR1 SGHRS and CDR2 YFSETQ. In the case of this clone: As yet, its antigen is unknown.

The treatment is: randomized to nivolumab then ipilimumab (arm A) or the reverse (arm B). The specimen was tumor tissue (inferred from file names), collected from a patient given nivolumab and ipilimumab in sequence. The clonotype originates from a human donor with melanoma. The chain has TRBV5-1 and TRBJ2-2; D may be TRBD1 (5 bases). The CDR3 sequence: CASSFGAGGETNTGELFF. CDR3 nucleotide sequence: TGCGCCAGCAGCTTTGGGGCCGGTGGGGAAACGAACACCGGGGAGCTGTTTTTT.